This TCR beta chain was profiled in a study of technical replicates of blood from a few donors. This CDR3 comprises 18 residues. Unmatched junction bases numbered 11, after V lost 0 bases and J lost 6 bases. The germline V gene has CDR1 SGHDN and CDR2 FVKESK. Sequencing was performed with immunoSEQ multiplex PCR; in TCRdb, only in-frame clones are kept and a portion is missing. The repertoire has 65,000 to 90,000 clones, 93% of them found once; the top ten carry 0.24%. This clone was detected only once. This chain connects TRBV14 to TRBJ2-2; TRBD2 agrees at 9 bases. This TCR derives from a human donor in good health. The sequencing sample was made of T cells isolated from PBMCs. The CDR3 loop is CASSQEGTSSLLAGELFF. CDR3 nucleotides: TGTGCCAGCAGCCAAGAGGGGACTAGCTCTCTATTAGCCGGGGAGCTGTTTTTT.